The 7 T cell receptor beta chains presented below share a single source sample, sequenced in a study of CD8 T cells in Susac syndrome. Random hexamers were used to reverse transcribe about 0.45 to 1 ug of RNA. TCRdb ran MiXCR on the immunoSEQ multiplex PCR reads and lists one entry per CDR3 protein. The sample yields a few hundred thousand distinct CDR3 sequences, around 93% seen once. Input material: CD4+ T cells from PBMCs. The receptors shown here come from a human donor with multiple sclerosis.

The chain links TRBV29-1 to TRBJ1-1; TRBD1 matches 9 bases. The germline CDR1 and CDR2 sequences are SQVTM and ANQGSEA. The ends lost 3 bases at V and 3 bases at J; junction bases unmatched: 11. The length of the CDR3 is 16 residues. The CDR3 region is CSVERTGESVDTEAFF. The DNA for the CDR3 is TGCAGCGTTGAGAGGACAGGGGAGTCGGTGGACACTGAAGCTTTCTTT.

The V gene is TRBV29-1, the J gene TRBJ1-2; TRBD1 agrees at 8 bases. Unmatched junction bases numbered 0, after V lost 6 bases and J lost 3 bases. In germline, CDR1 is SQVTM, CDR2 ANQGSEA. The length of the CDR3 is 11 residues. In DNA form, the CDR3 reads TGCAGCGTGGGACAGGACTATGGCTACACCTTC. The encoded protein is CSVGQDYGYTF.

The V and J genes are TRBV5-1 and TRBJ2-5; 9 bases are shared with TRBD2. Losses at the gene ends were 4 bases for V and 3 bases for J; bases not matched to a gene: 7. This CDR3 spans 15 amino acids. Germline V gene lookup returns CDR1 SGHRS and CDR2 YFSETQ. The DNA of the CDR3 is TGCGCCAGCAGCCTGGTAGCGGGGGCCGAAGAGACCCAGTACTTC. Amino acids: CASSLVAGAEETQYF.

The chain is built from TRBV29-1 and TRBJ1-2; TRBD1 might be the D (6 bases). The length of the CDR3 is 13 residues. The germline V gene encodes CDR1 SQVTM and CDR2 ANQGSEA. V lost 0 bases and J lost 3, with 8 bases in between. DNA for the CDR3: TGCAGCGTTGAAGAGGCAGGGGACTATGGCTACACCTTC. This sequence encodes CSVEEAGDYGYTF. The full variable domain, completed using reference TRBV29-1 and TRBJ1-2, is SAVISQKPSRDICQRGTSLTIQCQVDSQVTMMFWYRQQPGQSLTLIATANQGSEATYESGFVIDKFPISRPNLTFSTLTVSNMSPEDSSIYLCSVEEAGDYGYTFGSGTRLTVV.

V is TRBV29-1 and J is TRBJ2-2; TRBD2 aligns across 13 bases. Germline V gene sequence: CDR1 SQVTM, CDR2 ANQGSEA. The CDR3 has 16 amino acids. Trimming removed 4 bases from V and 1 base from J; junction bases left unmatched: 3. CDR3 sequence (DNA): TGCAGCGTTGTGACTAGCGGGGGGTGGAACACCGGGGAGCTGTTTTTT. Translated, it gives CSVVTSGGWNTGELFF.

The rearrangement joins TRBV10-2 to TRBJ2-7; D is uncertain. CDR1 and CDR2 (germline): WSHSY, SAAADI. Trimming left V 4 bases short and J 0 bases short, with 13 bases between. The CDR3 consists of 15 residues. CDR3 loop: CASSGSTRSSYEQYV. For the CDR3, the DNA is TGCGCCAGCAGTGGATCTACCCGGAGCTCCTACGAGCAGTACGTC.

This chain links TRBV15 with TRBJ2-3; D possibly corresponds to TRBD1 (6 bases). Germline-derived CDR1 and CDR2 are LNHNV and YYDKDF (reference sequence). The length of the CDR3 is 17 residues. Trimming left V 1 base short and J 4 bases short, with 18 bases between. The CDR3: CATSRVQGQLGADTQYF. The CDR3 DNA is TGTGCCACCAGCAGAGTCCAGGGGCAGTTGGGGGCAGATACGCAGTATTTT.